What follows describes a single TCR beta chain. Its antigen is not known. Losses at the gene ends were 6 bases for V and 7 bases for J; bases not matched to a gene: 5. The CDR3 has 13 amino acids. Germline V CDR1 and CDR2: MRHNA, SNTAGT. This table comes from immunoSEQ multiplex PCR, and its TCRdb copy is limited to in-frame clones, with some not included. The sample shows almost 65,000 clones, about 83% of them seen only once. The data belong to a study of T cell responses to AZD1222 COVID-19 vaccine. Study results and caveats: Nearly half of spike-specific TCRs reportedly target variant regions that are unmutated in the B.1.351 and B.1.1.7 variants. Increases in Spike-specific TCR breadth and depth were seen after two AZD1222 doses. Females made up more of the donors, who were largely white British, and clonal diversity may have come out too low.

This clonotype was sampled from an adult in good health. The sample consisted of peripheral blood, taken on day 0 of AZD1222 vaccination. The rearrangement joins TRBV6-4 to TRBJ1-4; 7 positions agree with TRBD1. The chain's CDR3 is CASSYRGGEKLFF. The DNA of the CDR3 is TGTGCCAGCAGCTACAGGGGTGGTGAAAAACTGTTTTTT.